These 12 T cell receptor beta chains came from one sample sequenced in a study of cytomegalovirus exposure and HLA in healthy donors. PCR was performed using 60 Vbeta and 13 Jbeta primers. The assay was immunoSEQ multiplex PCR, and TCRdb's table has in-frame clones only and misses some. The sample lists about 140,000 clones, approximately 78% seen once, with about 3.4% in the top ten. What was sequenced was PBMCs. Source of these receptors: a man younger than 35 in good health and CMV-seropositive.

This clone was seen a handful of times. V gene TRBV13 combines with J gene TRBJ2-7, with TRBD2 matching over 7 bases. Germline-derived CDR1 and CDR2 are PRHDT and FYEKMQ (reference sequence). The junction had 3 bases not matched to a gene; V was cut back by 1 base and J by 3 bases. The CDR3 contains 14 residues. CDR3: CASSLEGGSYEQYF. The DNA of the CDR3 is TGTGCCAGCAGCTTAGAGGGCGGGAGCTACGAGCAGTACTTC.

The rearrangement links TRBV11-2 to TRBJ2-1; TRBD2 matches at 8 bases. Germline CDR1 is SGHAT and CDR2 is FQNNGV. Trimming took 2 bases from V and 0 from J; bases not matched to a gene: 12. The CDR3 contains 19 residues. The DNA for the CDR3 is TGTGCCAGCAGCTTAAGGCTAGCGGGCCATGGGAGCTCCTACAATGAGCAGTTCTTC. The encoded protein is CASSLRLAGHGSSYNEQFF.

The chain uses TRBV5-1 and TRBJ1-1; 8 nucleotides match TRBD1. J lost 4 bases, V lost 3 bases, and 5 bases had no gene match. CDR3 length: 14 residues. Per the germline V gene, CDR1 is SGHRS and CDR2 is YFSETQ. The CDR3 loop reads CASSSRGPGTEAFF. CDR3 coding DNA: TGCGCCAGCAGCTCCAGGGGGCCCGGCACTGAAGCTTTCTTT.

V gene TRBV7-8 combines with J gene TRBJ2-1; 10 positions agree with TRBD2. Trimming removed 5 bases from V and 7 bases from J; junction bases left unmatched: 8. This CDR3 has 15 residues. Germline V gene lookup returns CDR1 SGHVS and CDR2 FQNEAQ. In DNA form, the CDR3 reads TGTGCCAGCAGCCCAGGACTAGCGGTAAAAAATGAGCAGTTCTTC. Translating gives CASSPGLAVKNEQFF.

This clone was detected a few times. The chain uses TRBV28 and TRBJ2-6; weak D call: TRBD1 (5 bases). Deletions cut 6 bases from V and 5 bases from J, with 14 bases between. The CDR3 totals 15 residues. The germline V gene encodes CDR1 MDHEN and CDR2 SYDVKM. For the CDR3, the DNA is TGTGCCAGCAGGAGCAAGGGGCTTAGGGCCAACGTCCTGACTTTC. Encoded protein: CASRSKGLRANVLTF.

The CDR3 coding sequence is TGTGCCAGTAGTATAGGGGCAGGGAATCAGCCCCAGCATTTT. Encoded protein: CASSIGAGNQPQHF. This chain connects TRBV19 to TRBJ1-5, with TRBD1 as a possible D gene (5 bases). V was cut by 1 base and J by 4 bases, with 8 bases left in between. Germline V gene sequence: CDR1 LNHDA, CDR2 SQIVND (reference sequence). The CDR3 spans 14 residues.

V and J are TRBV28 and TRBJ2-2, with TRBD2 identical over 15 bases. Germline assignment: CDR1 MDHEN and CDR2 SYDVKM. V dropped 7 bases and J dropped 1; count of bases not matched to a gene: 7. This CDR3 region has 18 residues. CDR3 coding DNA: TGTGCCAGCACGGTCCCGGGACTAGCGGGAGGGAACACCGGGGAGCTGTTTTTT. Its translation: CASTVPGLAGGNTGELFF.

The gene calls are TRBV19 and TRBJ2-5; D call uncertain. Deletions cut 5 bases from V and 0 bases from J, with 10 bases between. The CDR3 runs 14 residues. CDR1 is LNHDA and CDR2 is SQIVND in the germline V gene (reference sequence). The CDR3 sequence is CASSDVTDQETQYF. Here the CDR3 DNA reads TGTGCCAGTAGTGATGTCACAGACCAAGAGACCCAGTACTTC.

This sequence joins TRBV6-5 and TRBJ1-1; the D is unclear. The CDR3 sequence is 14 residues long. Germline assignment: CDR1 MNHEY and CDR2 SVGAGI. Trimming shortened V by 7 bases and J by 6 bases, and 18 bases separated the two germline ends. CDR3 DNA sequence: TGTGCCAGCACACCGCACGGGGAGTCGGCTGAAGCTTTCTTT. This codes for CASTPHGESAEAFF.

The chain combines TRBV7-6 with TRBJ1-1; D is ambiguous. V dropped 3 bases and J dropped 1 base, with 6 bases sitting between them. CDR1 and CDR2 from the germline V gene are SGHVS and FNYEAQ. This CDR3 contains 13 residues. For the CDR3, the DNA is TGTGCCAGCAGCTTTAGCGGGAACACTGAAGCTTTCTTT. It translates to CASSFSGNTEAFF.

The chain combines TRBV6-5 with TRBJ2-7; 10 nucleotides align to TRBD1. The CDR3 covers 14 residues. With V trimmed by 5 bases and J by 5 bases, 6 bases remained unmatched. The germline CDR1 and CDR2 sequences are MNHEY and SVGAGI. CDR3 protein: CASSDDRGHHEQYF. The CDR3 DNA follows: TGTGCCAGCAGTGACGACAGGGGGCATCACGAGCAGTACTTC.

The rearrangement links TRBV6-5 to TRBJ2-5; tentatively, D is TRBD2 (7 bases). Looked up from germline, CDR1 is MNHEY and CDR2 is SVGAGI. The CDR3 totals 13 residues. V was trimmed by 6 bases and J by 9 bases, leaving 17 bases between them. The CDR3 coding sequence is TGTGCCAGCAGGTCCTTGGGGGGGGCGTCCCAGTACTTC. Amino acid sequence: CASRSLGGASQYF.